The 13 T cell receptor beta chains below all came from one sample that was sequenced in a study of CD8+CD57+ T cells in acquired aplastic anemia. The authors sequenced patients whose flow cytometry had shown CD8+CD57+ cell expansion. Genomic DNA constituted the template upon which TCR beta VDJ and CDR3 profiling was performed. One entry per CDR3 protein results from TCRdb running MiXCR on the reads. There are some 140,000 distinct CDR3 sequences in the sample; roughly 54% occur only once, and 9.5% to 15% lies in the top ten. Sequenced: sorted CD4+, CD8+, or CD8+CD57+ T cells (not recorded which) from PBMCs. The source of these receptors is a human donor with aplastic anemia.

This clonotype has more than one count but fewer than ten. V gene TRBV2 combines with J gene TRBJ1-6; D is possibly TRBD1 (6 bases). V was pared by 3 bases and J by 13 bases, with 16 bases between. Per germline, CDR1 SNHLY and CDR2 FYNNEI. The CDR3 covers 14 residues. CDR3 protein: CASSEDSPDAPLHF. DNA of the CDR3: TGTGCCAGCAGTGAGGACAGCCCGGACGCCCCCCTCCACTTT. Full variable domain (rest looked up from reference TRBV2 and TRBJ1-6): EPEVTQTPSHQVTQMGQEVILRCVPISNHLYFYWYRQILGQKVEFLVSFYNNEISEKSEIFDDQFSVERPDGSNFTLKIRSTKLEDSAMYFCASSEDSPDAPLHFGNGTRLTVT.

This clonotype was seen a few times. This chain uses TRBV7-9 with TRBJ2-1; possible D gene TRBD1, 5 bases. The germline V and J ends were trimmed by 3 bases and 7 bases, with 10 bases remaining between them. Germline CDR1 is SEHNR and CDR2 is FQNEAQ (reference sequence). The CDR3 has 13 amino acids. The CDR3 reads CASSFRAGNEQFF. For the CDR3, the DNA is TGTGCCAGCAGCTTTAGGGCAGGGAATGAGCAGTTCTTC. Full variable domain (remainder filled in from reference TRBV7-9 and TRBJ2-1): DTGVSQNPRHKITKRGQNVTFRCDPISEHNRLYWYRQTLGQGPEFLTYFQNEAQLEKSRLLSDRFSAERPKGSFSTLEIQRTEQGDSAMYLCASSFRAGNEQFFGPGTRLTVL.

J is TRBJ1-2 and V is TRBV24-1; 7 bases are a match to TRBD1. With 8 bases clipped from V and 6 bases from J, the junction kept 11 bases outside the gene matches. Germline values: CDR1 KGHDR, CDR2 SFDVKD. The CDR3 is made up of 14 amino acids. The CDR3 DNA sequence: TGTGCCACCACGTCAAGGGGGCTCGGCGATGGCTACACCTTC. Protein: CATTSRGLGDGYTF.

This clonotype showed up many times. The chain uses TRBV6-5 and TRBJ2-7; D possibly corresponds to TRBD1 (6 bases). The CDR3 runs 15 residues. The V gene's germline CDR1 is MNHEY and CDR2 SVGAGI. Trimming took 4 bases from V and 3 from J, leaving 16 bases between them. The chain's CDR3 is CASSSIGGDYYEQYF. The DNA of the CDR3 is TGTGCCAGCAGTTCCATAGGGGGAGATTACTACGAGCAGTACTTC.

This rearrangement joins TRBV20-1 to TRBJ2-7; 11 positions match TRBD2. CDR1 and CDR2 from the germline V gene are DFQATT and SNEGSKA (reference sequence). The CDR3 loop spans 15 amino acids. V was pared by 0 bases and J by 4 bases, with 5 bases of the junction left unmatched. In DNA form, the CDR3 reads TGCAGTGCTAGAGATCGGACTAGCGGGTATTACGAGCAGTACTTC. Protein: CSARDRTSGYYEQYF.

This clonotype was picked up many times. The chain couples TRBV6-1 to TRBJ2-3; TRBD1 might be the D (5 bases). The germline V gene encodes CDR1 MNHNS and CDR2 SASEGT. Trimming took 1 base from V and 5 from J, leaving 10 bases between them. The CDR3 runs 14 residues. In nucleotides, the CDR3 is TGTGCCAGCAGTGAAGAGGCAGGGCAAGATACGCAGTATTTT. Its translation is CASSEEAGQDTQYF.

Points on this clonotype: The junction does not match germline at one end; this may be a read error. Here the CDR3 DNA reads TGCGCCAGCAGCTATTACACGGACAATGAGCAGTTCTTC. This codes for CASSYYTDNEQFF. This chain connects TRBV7-2 to TRBJ2-1; D ambiguous. This CDR3 is built from 13 residues. Per germline, CDR1 SGHTA and CDR2 FQGNSA.

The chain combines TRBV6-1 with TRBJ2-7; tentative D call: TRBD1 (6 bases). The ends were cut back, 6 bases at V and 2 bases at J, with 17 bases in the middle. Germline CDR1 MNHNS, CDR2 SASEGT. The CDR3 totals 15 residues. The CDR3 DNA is TGTGCCAGCAGGGAACAGGGCTGGGGAACCTACGAGCAGTACTTC. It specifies CASREQGWGTYEQYF.

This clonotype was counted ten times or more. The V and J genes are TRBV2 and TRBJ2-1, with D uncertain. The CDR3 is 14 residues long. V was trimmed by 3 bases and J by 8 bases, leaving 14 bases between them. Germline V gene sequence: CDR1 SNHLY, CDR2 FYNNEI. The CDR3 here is CASSDRLSGDEQFF. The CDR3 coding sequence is TGTGCCAGCAGTGACCGATTGTCTGGGGATGAGCAGTTCTTC. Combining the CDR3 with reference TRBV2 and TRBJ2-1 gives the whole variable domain EPEVTQTPSHQVTQMGQEVILRCVPISNHLYFYWYRQILGQKVEFLVSFYNNEISEKSEIFDDQFSVERPDGSNFTLKIRSTKLEDSAMYFCASSDRLSGDEQFFGPGTRLTVL.

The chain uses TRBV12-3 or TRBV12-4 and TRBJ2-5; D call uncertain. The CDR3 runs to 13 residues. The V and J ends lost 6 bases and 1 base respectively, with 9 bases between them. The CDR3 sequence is CASRDPAQETQYF. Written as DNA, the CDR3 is TGTGCCAGCAGGGACCCGGCCCAAGAGACCCAGTACTTC.

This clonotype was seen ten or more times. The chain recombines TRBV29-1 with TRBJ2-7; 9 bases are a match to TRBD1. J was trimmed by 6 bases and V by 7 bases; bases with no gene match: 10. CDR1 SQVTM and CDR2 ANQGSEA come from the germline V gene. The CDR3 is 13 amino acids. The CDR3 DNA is TGCAGCGCCACAGCCGGGACAGGGACCGAGCAGTACTTC. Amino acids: CSATAGTGTEQYF.

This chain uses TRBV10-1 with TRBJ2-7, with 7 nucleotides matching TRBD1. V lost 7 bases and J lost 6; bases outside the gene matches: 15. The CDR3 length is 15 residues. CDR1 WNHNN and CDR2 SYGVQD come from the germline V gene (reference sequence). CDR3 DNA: TGCGCCAGCATGGGGAGACAGGGCCTTTCTCGCGAGCAGTACTTC. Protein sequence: CASMGRQGLSREQYF.

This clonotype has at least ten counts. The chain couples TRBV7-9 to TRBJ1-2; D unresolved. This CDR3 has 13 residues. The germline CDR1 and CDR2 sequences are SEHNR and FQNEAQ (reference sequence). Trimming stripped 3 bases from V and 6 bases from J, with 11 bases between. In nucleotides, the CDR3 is TGTGCCAGCAGCTTCCCGAATTCGGATGGCTACACCTTC. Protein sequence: CASSFPNSDGYTF.